This T cell receptor beta chain emerged from a study of OX40 agonist ivuxolimab in advanced cancers. The wider study: Each dose-escalation patient presented with hepatocellular carcinoma, melanoma, renal cell or head and neck cancer. The study's findings and limits: Relative to CD4+ cells, CD8+ T cells on average had more expanded clones.

With regard to this clone: As yet, its antigen is unknown.

Some clones are missing from TCRdb's copy, which holds only in-frame ones; the method was immunoSEQ multiplex PCR. Of tens of thousands of clones detected, about 88% appear once; the ten largest clones hold 0.25% to 0.3%. The CDR3 contains 14 residues. Germline-derived CDR1 and CDR2 are SGHRS and YFSETQ. The V end lost 6 bases, the J end lost 3 bases, and 16 bases lay between the germline ends. The sequence was collected from an adult with an advanced solid tumor such as melanoma, head and neck, liver or kidney cancer. This material consisted of CD4+ or CD8+ T cells sorted from blood, taken in a trial of the OX40 agonist ivuxolimab. This rearrangement joins TRBV5-1 to TRBJ2-7, with D unresolved. DNA for the CDR3: TGCGCCAGCACCTTCTCAGGAGAGAACTACGAGCAGTACTTC. This translates into CASTFSGENYEQYF.